This TCR beta chain was sequenced during a study of blood T cell repertoires in COVID-19. Looking at the study overall: Samples of COVID-19 (acute and convalescent) were obtained from the United States, Italy and Spain. T cells, B-cell-depleted T cells, or PBMCs provided the cDNA or gDNA that served as material.

In the source study's methods: Reference gene primer amplification in the assay estimated nucleated cell counts. Clones were sequenced by immunoSEQ multiplex PCR, and TCRdb holds only the in-frame ones, with some missing. The DNA gave D and trimming, while V, J and clone size come from that table. There are 40,000 to 60,000 clones in the sample; approximately 80% occur only once, and under 9% lies in the top ten. Germline values: CDR1 MNHEY, CDR2 SVGAGI. This CDR3 contains 14 residues. V lost 4 bases and J 1 base, leaving 10 bases between the germline ends. This clonotype originated in a human donor in a cohort sampled during active COVID-19. The chain is built from TRBV6-5 and TRBJ1-1; D remains unclear. Sequencing was carried out using peripheral blood. The CDR3 protein is CASSSPRGNTEAFF. The CDR3 coding sequence is TGTGCCAGCAGTTCCCCCCGGGGGAACACTGAAGCTTTCTTT.